This T cell receptor beta chain stems from a study of blood T cell repertoires in COVID-19. Turning to the study itself: Sources were T cells, B-cell-depleted T cells, or PBMCs; the material itself was cDNA or gDNA.

Produced via immunoSEQ multiplex PCR; TCRdb's table is partial and in-frame only. Altogether around 250,000 clones are present, 85% to 90% being singletons, with the ten largest covering approximately 0.9%. CDR1 DFQATT and CDR2 SNEGSKA come from the germline V gene (reference sequence). This CDR3 comprises 13 residues. Trimming cost V 3 bases and J 0 bases, with 8 bases left between them. Exposed participants came across a COVID-19 case within 2 weeks before study entry. The chain joins TRBV20-1 to TRBJ1-2, with D perhaps TRBD1 (6 bases). The receptor was isolated from a man aged 50-59 years who had been exposed to COVID-19. Sequenced sample: PBMCs or T cells enriched from blood (not recorded which). The CDR3 DNA sequence: TGCAGTGCTAGTGCAGGGGCTAACTATGGCTACACCTTC. Its protein is CSASAGANYGYTF.